Listed below are T cell receptor beta chains from one sample, sequenced in a study of control samples from healthy donors and cancer patients. The table came from immunoSEQ multiplex PCR; TCRdb's copy has only in-frame clones and leaves some out. The sample has some 96,000 clones, roughly 87% seen once; the top ten hold approximately 20%. The specimen sequenced was blood. These receptor sequences come from a woman between 50 and 59 years old in good health. The conserved cysteine and the conserved F or W are not part of the CDR3 here.

V	CDR3
TRBV13	ASRHNGGELF
TRBV30	AWTPGAKNIQY
TRBV19	ASSPKLGSMETQY
TRBV19	ASSIGQGLSTDTQY
TRBV14	ASSDRTSYEQY
TRBV19	ASSIPTGNTEAF
TRBV25-1	ASSEASWAGPIYGYT
TRBV28	ASSLPANTIY
TRBV5-1	ASSFQETQY
TRBV18	ASSQIGGLDRGLSSPLH
TRBV4-1	ASSQEAGGIYNEQF
TRBV5-1	ASSPDSNQPQH
TRBV6-5	ASRREDRATGELF
TRBV15	ATSSTRRLREQY
TRBV19	ASLRDRGTEAF
TRBV7-3	ASSTTGSSPLH
TRBV19	ASSWGDTQY
TRBV30	AWRPLTVSYNSPLH
TRBV13	ASSQDRDEQY
TRBV2	ASRAQGLSNQPQH
TRBV3-1/TRBV3-2	ASSQGVFLSSGNTIY
TRBV7-9	ASSVFRGYGYT
TRBV6-5	ASSYSGQGTYGYT
TRBV3-1/TRBV3-2	ASSPLHYSPLH
TRBV11-3	ASSPAGGINYGYT
TRBV20-1	SASRDGAF
TRBV7-2	ASSLGGQSPLH
TRBV30	ARDSGALSTDTQY
TRBV6-4	ASSYTGESGELF
TRBV9	ASSRLDTGELF
TRBV5-8	ASRQSGAETQY
TRBV6-1	ASSEAKLVSYGYT
TRBV30	AWRSPRTGQETQY
TRBV4-1	ASSQEDYISTDTQY
TRBV23-1	ASSLPDRGGGPLH
TRBV5-5	ASSLQGRSNQPQH
TRBV6-2/TRBV6-3	ASSHMVYNEKLF
TRBV25-1	ASGWPGDGYT
TRBV3-1/TRBV3-2	ASSPETHNYGYT
TRBV7-3	ASSLTSGIAYNEQF
TRBV5-4	ASVYPGGSGELF
TRBV7-2	ASSLAGTNSYEQY
TRBV6-5	ASSRQGFSYEQY
TRBV6-5	ASTLTGAGNTIY
TRBV11-2	ASSPGRNTEAF
TRBV5-8	ASSFYRRQGIYGYT
TRBV29-1	SAPPGLNTDTQY
TRBV2	ASSKGDRINQPQH
TRBV28	ASSTRGTEAF
TRBV7-8	ASSEDRASGSPLH